Sequencing of this T cell receptor beta chain was carried out in a study of cytomegalovirus exposure and HLA in healthy donors. Overall study findings and caveats: Analysis performed later found 16,951 TCR beta sequences associated with HLA alleles at 0.05 false discovery rate.

The trim removed 5 bases at V and 1 base at J, leaving 3 bases unmatched. The CDR3 totals 15 residues. Germline CDR1 is SGHVS and CDR2 is FQNEAQ. In the PCR, 60 Vbeta and 13 Jbeta primers were used. Sequenced by immunoSEQ multiplex PCR; TCRdb stores in-frame clones only, minus some. In the table there are more than 40,000 clones, approximately 84% of which are singletons. For this clone: Its target is unknown.

This TCR was sampled from a man aged 45-60 years in good health and CMV-seronegative. Sequences were obtained from PBMCs. This chain connects TRBV7-8 to TRBJ2-3; 10 nucleotides match TRBD2. The CDR3 reads CASSLLAGGTDTQYF. The CDR3, as DNA: TGTGCCAGCAGCCTCCTAGCGGGAGGCACAGATACGCAGTATTTT.